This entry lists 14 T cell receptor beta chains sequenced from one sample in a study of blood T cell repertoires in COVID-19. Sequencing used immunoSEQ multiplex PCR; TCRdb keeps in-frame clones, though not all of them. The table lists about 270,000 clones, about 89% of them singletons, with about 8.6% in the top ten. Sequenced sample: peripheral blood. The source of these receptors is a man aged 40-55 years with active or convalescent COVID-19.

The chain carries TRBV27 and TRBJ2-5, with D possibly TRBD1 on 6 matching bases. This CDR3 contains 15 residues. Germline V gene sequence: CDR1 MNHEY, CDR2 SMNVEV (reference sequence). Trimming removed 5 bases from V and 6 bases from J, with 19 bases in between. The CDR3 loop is CASSKTRTGLKTQYF. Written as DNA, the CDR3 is TGTGCCAGCAGTAAAACACGAACAGGGCTAAAGACCCAGTACTTC.

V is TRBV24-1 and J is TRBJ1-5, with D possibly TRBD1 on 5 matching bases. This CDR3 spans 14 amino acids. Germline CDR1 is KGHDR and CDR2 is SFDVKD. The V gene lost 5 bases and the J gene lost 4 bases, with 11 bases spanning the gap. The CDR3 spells CATSGGTLNQPQHF. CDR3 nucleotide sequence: TGTGCCACCAGTGGCGGGACTCTTAATCAGCCCCAGCATTTT.

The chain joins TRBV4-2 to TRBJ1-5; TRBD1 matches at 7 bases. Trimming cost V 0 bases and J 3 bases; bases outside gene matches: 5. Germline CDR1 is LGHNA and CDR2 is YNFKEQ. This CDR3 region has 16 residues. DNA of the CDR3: TGTGCCAGCAGCCAAGAGGCCAGGGGGAACAATCAGCCCCAGCATTTT. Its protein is CASSQEARGNNQPQHF.

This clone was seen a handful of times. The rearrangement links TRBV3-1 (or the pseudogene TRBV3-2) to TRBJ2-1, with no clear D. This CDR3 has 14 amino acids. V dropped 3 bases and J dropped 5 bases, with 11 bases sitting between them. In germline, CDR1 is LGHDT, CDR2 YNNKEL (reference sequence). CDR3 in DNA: TGTGCCAGCAGCCACACGACTGGAGACAATGAGCAGTTCTTC. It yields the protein CASSHTTGDNEQFF.

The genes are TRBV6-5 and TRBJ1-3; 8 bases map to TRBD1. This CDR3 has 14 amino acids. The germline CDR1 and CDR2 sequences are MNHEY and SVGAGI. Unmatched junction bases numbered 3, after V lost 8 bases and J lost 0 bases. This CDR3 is CASAGQVSGNTIYF. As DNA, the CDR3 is TGTGCCAGCGCGGGACAGGTCTCTGGAAACACCATATATTTT.

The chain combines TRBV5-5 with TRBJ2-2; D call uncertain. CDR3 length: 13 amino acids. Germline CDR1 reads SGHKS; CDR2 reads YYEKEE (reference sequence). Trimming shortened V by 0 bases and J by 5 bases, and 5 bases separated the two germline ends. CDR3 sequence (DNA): TGTGCCAGCAGCTTGGGGCTTACCGGGGAGCTGTTTTTT. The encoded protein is CASSLGLTGELFF.

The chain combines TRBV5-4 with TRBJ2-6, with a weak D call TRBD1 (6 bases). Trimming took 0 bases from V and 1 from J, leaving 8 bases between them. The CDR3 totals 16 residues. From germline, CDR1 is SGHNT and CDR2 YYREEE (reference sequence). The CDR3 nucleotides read TGTGCCAGCAGCTTGGCCAGGGGATCTGGGGCCAACGTCCTGACTTTC. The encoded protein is CASSLARGSGANVLTF.

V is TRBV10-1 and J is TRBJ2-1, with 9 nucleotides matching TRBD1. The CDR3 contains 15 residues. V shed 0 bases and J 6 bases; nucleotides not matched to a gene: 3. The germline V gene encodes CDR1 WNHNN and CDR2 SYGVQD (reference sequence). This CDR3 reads CASSESGTGFNEQFF. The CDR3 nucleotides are TGCGCCAGCAGTGAGTCGGGGACAGGGTTCAATGAGCAGTTCTTC.

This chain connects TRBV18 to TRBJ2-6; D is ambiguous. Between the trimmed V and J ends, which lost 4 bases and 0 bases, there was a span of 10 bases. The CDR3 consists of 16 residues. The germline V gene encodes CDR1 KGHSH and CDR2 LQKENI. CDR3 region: CASSLLPDSGANVLTF. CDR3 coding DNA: TGTGCCAGCTCACTTCTACCTGACTCTGGGGCCAACGTCCTGACTTTC. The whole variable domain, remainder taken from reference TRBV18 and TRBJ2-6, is NAGVMQNPRHLVRRRGQEARLRCSPMKGHSHVYWYRQLPEEGLKFMVYLQKENIIDESGMPKERFSAEFPKEGPSILRIQQVVRGDSAAYFCASSLLPDSGANVLTFGAGSRLTVL.

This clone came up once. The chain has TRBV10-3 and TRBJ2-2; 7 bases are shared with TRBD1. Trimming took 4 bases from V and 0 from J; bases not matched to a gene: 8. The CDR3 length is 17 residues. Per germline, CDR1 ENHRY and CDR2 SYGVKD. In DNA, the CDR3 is TGTGCCATCAGTGTCCCGGACAGGCGAACGAACACCGGGGAGCTGTTTTTT. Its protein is CAISVPDRRTNTGELFF.

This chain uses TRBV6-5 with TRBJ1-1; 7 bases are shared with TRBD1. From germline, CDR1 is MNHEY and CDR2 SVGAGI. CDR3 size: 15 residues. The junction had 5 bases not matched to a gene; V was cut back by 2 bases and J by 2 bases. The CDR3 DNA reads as TGTGCCAGCAGTTACCAACAGGGGTTTAACACTGAAGCTTTCTTT. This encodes CASSYQQGFNTEAFF.

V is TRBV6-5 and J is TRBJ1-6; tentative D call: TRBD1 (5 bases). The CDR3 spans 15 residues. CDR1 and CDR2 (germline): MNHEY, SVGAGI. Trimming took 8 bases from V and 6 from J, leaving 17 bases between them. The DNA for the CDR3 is TGTGCCAGCTGGAGACAGCCCGCAGTTAATTCACCCCTCCACTTT. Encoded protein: CASWRQPAVNSPLHF.

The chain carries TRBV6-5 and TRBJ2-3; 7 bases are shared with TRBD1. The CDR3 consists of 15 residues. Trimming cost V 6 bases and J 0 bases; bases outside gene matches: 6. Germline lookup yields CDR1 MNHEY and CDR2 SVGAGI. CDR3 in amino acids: CASRTDRASTDTQYF. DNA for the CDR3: TGTGCCAGCAGGACTGACAGGGCTAGCACAGATACGCAGTATTTT.

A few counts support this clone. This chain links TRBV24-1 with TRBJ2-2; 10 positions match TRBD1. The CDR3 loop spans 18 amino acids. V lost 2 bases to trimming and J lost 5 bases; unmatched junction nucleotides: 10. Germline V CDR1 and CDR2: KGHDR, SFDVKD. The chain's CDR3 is CATSDSAIGTGVTGELFF. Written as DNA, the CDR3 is TGTGCCACCAGTGATTCCGCAATAGGGACAGGGGTAACCGGGGAGCTGTTTTTT.